Each of the 17 T cell receptor beta chains below was sequenced from the same sample in a study of regulatory T cells in long-lasting Graves disease (dated by TCRdb to the early 2020s). The method was multiplex PCR. Sequencing instrument: Illumina HiSeq 4000. CDR3 regions were amplified by Arm-PCR with iRepertoire HTBI primers to construct TCR beta libraries. TCRdb reran the public reads through fastp at Q25 and MiXCR, keeping productive beta chains. Entries that share a CDR3 protein sequence are merged under the most common genes and DNA. The sample includes just over 600,000 distinct CDR3 sequences, with 15% to 20% observed a single time. The ten largest clonotypes hold about 17% of the sample. Per the publication, the time point label means: newly diagnosed GD, antithyroid drugs for less than 3 months. RNA was extracted from PBMCs in TRIzol for both TCR sequencing and RNA sequencing. Another study also made use of these data, one on T cells in Graves' hyperthyroidism and ophthalmopathy.

This specimen consisted of peripheral blood mononuclear cells (PBMCs), obtained at new diagnosis, from a patient treated with antithyroid drugs. All receptors derive from a woman under 40 with Graves disease. Donor details come from another sample of the same person, matched by shared clones.

This clonotype was detected ten times or more. The chain employs TRBV7-9 and TRBJ1-1; TRBD1 is a possible D gene (6 bases). Looked up from germline, CDR1 is SEHNR and CDR2 is FQNEAQ (reference sequence). V shed 1 base and J shed 5 bases, with 8 bases lying between them. The CDR3 is 13 amino acids. The CDR3 sequence is CASSLGTETEAFF. Written as DNA, the CDR3 is TGTGCCAGCAGCTTAGGGACAGAGACTGAAGCTTTCTTT.

This clonotype was seen at least ten times. This chain joins TRBV6-2 or TRBV6-3 and TRBJ2-2; D is ambiguous. The V and J ends lost 4 bases and 2 bases respectively, with 8 bases between them. The CDR3 has 14 amino acids. Germline CDR1 is MNHEY and CDR2 is SVGEGT. The CDR3 DNA reads TGTGCCAGCAGTTTGTACGTAAACACCGGGGAGCTGTTTTTT. Its protein product is CASSLYVNTGELFF.

V gene TRBV19 combines with J gene TRBJ1-2, with 9 bases fitting TRBD1. Germline V gene lookup returns CDR1 LNHDA and CDR2 SQIVND (reference sequence). The V and J ends lost 8 bases and 6 bases, in that order; junction bases with no gene match: 4. The CDR3 sequence is 12 residues long. CDR3 sequence reads: CASGDRANGYTF. In DNA, the CDR3 is TGTGCCAGTGGGGACAGGGCGAATGGCTACACCTTC.

This clonotype showed up just a few times. This rearrangement joins TRBV6-2 or TRBV6-3 to TRBJ1-2; D unclear. This CDR3 region has 13 residues. Germline V gene lookup returns CDR1 MNHEY and CDR2 SVGEGT. The V end was cut by 5 bases, the J end by 0 bases, with 7 bases between. The CDR3 region has the DNA TGTGCCAGCAGTGCCGCGACTAACTATGGCTACACCTTC. Translating it yields CASSAATNYGYTF.

This clonotype has just a few counts. This chain joins TRBV30 and TRBJ1-3; TRBD1 might be the D (5 bases). The V gene's germline CDR1 is GTSNPN and CDR2 SVGIG (reference sequence). The V gene lost 1 base and the J gene lost 4 bases, with 14 bases spanning the gap. The CDR3 covers 15 residues. CDR3 sequence (DNA): TGTGCCTGGAGTGACACAGGAATAGGAGGAAACACCATATATTTT. Translation: CAWSDTGIGGNTIYF.

This clonotype was seen ten or more times. The chain is built from TRBV3-1 and TRBJ2-1; D may be TRBD2 (7 bases). V gave up 3 bases and J gave up 4 bases, with 10 bases separating them. The germline V gene encodes CDR1 LGHDT and CDR2 YNNKEL (reference sequence). This CDR3 contains 14 residues. The CDR3 DNA is TGTGCCAGCAGCCAGGGGGGGCCATACAATGAGCAGTTCTTC. It codes for CASSQGGPYNEQFF.

The genes are TRBV5-1 and TRBJ2-3, with a tentative D call TRBD1 (6 bases). CDR3 size: 16 residues. The germline gives CDR1 SGHRS, CDR2 YFSETQ. The V end lost 3 bases, the J end lost 2 bases, and 16 bases lay between the germline ends. This CDR3 is CASSWGTQPSTDTQYF. The CDR3 region has the DNA TGCGCCAGCAGCTGGGGGACACAGCCATCCACAGATACGCAGTATTTT.

This clonotype was observed at least ten times. The J gene is TRBJ2-2, the V gene TRBV12-3 or TRBV12-4, with 8 bases lining up with TRBD1. The CDR3 runs to 16 residues. Trimming removed 6 bases from V and 4 bases from J; junction bases left unmatched: 10. CDR3 region: CASRSTGEHATGELFF. The CDR3 DNA follows: TGTGCCAGCAGATCGACAGGGGAACATGCCACCGGGGAGCTGTTTTTT.

This chain connects TRBV28 to TRBJ1-5; 8 positions match TRBD1. V was clipped by 4 bases and J by 6 bases; unmatched bases: 14. CDR3 size: 17 residues. The germline gives CDR1 MDHEN, CDR2 SYDVKM. CDR3 nucleotide sequence: TGTGCCAGCAGTTCCCGGGACAGGTATCTTATAGTTCAGCCCCAGCATTTT. Protein sequence: CASSSRDRYLIVQPQHF.

Regarding this clonotype: The junction departs from germline at one end; a sequencing error may be responsible. The chain combines TRBV28 with TRBJ2-7, with no clear D. Germline lookup yields CDR1 MDHEN and CDR2 SYDVKM. The CDR3 is 11 amino acids. This chain's CDR3 is CANSFRDEQYF. CDR3 nucleotide sequence: TGTGCCAACAGTTTTAGAGACGAGCAGTACTTC. The variable domain in full, completed from reference TRBV28 and TRBJ2-7, reads DVKVTQSSRYLVKRTGEKVFLECVQDMDHENMFWYRQDPGLGLRLIYFSYDVKMKEKGDIPEGYSVSREKKERFSLILESASTNQTSMYLCANSFRDEQYFGPGTRLTVT.

This clonotype was seen only a few times. The chain joins TRBV6-5 to TRBJ1-1; the D is unclear. Germline V gene lookup returns CDR1 MNHEY and CDR2 SVGAGI. The CDR3 runs to 14 residues. Trimming cost V 0 bases and J 8 bases, with 13 bases left between them. CDR3 DNA: TGTGCCAGCAGTTACTCGAGGCAGCCTGGGGAAGCTTTCTTT. Protein sequence: CASSYSRQPGEAFF.

This clonotype came up many times. This chain connects TRBV28 to TRBJ1-2, with a tentative D call TRBD1 (5 bases). Looked up from germline, CDR1 is MDHEN and CDR2 is SYDVKM. CDR3 size: 12 residues. V was shortened by 4 bases and J by 7 bases, with 10 bases between the two germline ends. CDR3 bases: TGTGCCAGCAGTTCCCCCGGGGGTGGCTACACCTTC. Its translation is CASSSPGGGYTF.

This clonotype was seen more than once but under ten times. V gene TRBV19 combines with J gene TRBJ1-1, with D maybe TRBD1 (5 bases). Trimming shortened V by 7 bases and J by 4 bases, and 13 bases separated the two germline ends. Germline V gene sequence: CDR1 LNHDA, CDR2 SQIVND (reference sequence). This CDR3 comprises 13 residues. The CDR3 sequence: CASTETAGTEAFF. The CDR3 nucleotides are TGTGCCAGTACCGAGACAGCTGGCACTGAAGCTTTCTTT.

This chain joins TRBV7-8 and TRBJ1-1; 7 nucleotides line up with TRBD1. CDR3 size: 15 residues. CDR1 and CDR2 (germline): SGHVS, FQNEAQ. V trimming: 7 bases; J trimming: 2 bases; junction bases outside the gene matches: 10. CDR3 coding DNA: TGTGCCAGCATCCTATCTTGGACAGGAAACACTGAAGCTTTCTTT. Translated: CASILSWTGNTEAFF.

There are many counts of this clonotype. The chain couples TRBV10-2 to TRBJ1-2, with D possibly being TRBD1 (5 bases). Between the trimmed V and J ends, which lost 2 bases and 8 bases, there was a span of 9 bases. The CDR3 sequence is 12 residues long. CDR1 is WSHSY, CDR2 SAAADI, per germline. CDR3 sequence reads: CASSEVQGGYTF. Written as DNA, the CDR3 is TGCGCCAGCAGTGAGGTTCAGGGAGGCTACACCTTC.

V and J are TRBV6-2 or TRBV6-3 and TRBJ2-1, with D hard to call. The germline gives CDR1 MNHEY, CDR2 SVGEGT. Trimming left V 6 bases short and J 5 bases short, with 14 bases between. There are 14 residues in the CDR3. CDR3 DNA sequence: TGTGCCAGCAGGGGCCTTGAGAAGAACAATGAGCAGTTCTTC. Its protein product is CASRGLEKNNEQFF.

There are many counts of this clonotype. The chain couples TRBV7-9 to TRBJ1-2; TRBD1 is a possible D gene (5 bases). The CDR3 covers 13 residues. From germline, CDR1 is SEHNR and CDR2 FQNEAQ (reference sequence). With 6 bases removed from V and 3 bases from J, the gap between germline ends came to 11 bases. In nucleotides, the CDR3 is TGTGCCAGCAGAACCTCGGGGGACTATGGCTACACCTTC. This translates into CASRTSGDYGYTF.